This entry is about one TCR beta chain. This sample was taken from a study of blood T cell repertoires in COVID-19. Overall study context: T cells, B-cell-depleted T cells, or PBMCs provided the cDNA or gDNA that served as material.

Trimming removed 11 bases from V and 8 bases from J, with 12 bases in between. Germline values: CDR1 MNHEY, CDR2 SVGAGI. The CDR3 sequence is 10 residues long. Authors' data handling: Quantification of nucleated cells was approximated via reference gene primer amplification. Assay used: immunoSEQ multiplex PCR; TCRdb lists only in-frame clones, some missing. That table gives V, J and clone size, and the DNA gave D and trimming. The data show more than 80,000 clones, around 82% seen once. The clonotype originates from a man aged 50 or older with active or convalescent COVID-19. The gene calls are TRBV6-5 and TRBJ1-2; no reliable D call. What was sequenced was peripheral blood. The CDR3 coding sequence is TGTGCCTCGAAACTAGAGGGCTACACCTTC. Its protein is CASKLEGYTF.